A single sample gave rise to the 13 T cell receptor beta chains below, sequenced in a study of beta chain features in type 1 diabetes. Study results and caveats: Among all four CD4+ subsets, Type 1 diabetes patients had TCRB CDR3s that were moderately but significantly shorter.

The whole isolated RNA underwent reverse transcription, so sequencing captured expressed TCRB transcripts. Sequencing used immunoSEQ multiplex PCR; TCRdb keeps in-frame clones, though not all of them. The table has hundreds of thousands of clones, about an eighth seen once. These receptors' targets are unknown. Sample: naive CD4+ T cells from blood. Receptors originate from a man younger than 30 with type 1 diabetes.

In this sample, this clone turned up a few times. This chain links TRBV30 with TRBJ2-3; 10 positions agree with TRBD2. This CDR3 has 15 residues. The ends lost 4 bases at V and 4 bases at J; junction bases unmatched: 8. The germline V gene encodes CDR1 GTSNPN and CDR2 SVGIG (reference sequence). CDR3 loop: CAWTRAGGPPDTQYF. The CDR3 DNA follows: TGTGCCTGGACTCGAGCGGGGGGGCCCCCAGATACGCAGTATTTT. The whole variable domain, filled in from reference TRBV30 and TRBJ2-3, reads SQTIHQWPATLVQPVGSPLSLECTVEGTSNPNLYWYRQAAGRGLQLLFYSVGIGQISSEVPQNLSASRPQDRQFILSSKKLLLSDSGFYLCAWTRAGGPPDTQYFGPGTRLTVL.

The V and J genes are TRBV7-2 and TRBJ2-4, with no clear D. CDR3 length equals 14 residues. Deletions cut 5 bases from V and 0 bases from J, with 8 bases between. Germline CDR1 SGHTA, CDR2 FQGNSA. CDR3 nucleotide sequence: TGTGCCAGCAGCAGAGACCCAGCCAAAAACATTCAGTACTTC. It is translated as CASSRDPAKNIQYF. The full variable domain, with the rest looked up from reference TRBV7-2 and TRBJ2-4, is GAGVSQSPSNKVTEKGKDVELRCDPISGHTALYWYRQSLGQGLEFLIYFQGNSAPDKSGLPSDRFSAERTGGSVSTLTIQRTQQEDSAVYLCASSRDPAKNIQYFGAGTRLSVL.

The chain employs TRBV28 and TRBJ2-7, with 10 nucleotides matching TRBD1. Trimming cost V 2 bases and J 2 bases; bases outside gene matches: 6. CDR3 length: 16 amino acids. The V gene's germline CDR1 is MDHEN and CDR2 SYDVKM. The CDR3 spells CASSLLWDRGPYEQYF. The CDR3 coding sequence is TGTGCCAGCAGTTTACTTTGGGACAGGGGACCCTACGAGCAGTACTTC. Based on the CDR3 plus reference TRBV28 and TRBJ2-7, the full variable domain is DVKVTQSSRYLVKRTGEKVFLECVQDMDHENMFWYRQDPGLGLRLIYFSYDVKMKEKGDIPEGYSVSREKKERFSLILESASTNQTSMYLCASSLLWDRGPYEQYFGPGTRLTVT.

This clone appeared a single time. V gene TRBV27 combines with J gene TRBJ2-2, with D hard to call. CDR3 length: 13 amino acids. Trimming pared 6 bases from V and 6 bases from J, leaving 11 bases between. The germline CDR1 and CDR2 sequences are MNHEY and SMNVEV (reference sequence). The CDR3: CASRPRAAGELFF. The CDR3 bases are TGTGCCAGCAGACCCCGGGCGGCCGGGGAGCTGTTTTTT.

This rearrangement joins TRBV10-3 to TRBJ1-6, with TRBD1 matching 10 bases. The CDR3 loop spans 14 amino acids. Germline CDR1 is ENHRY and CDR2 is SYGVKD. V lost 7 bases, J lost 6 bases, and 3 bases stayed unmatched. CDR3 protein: CAITGDRGNSPLHF. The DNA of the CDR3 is TGTGCCATCACTGGGGACAGGGGTAATTCACCCCTCCACTTT.

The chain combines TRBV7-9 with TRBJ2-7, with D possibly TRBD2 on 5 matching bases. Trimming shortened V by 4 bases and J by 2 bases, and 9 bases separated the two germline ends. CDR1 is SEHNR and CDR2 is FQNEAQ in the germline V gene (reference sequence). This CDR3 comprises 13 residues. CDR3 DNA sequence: TGTGCCAGCAGCTCGGGGATTGCCTACGAGCAGTACTTC. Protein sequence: CASSSGIAYEQYF. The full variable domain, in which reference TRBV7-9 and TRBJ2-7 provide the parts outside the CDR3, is DTGVSQNPRHKITKRGQNVTFRCDPISEHNRLYWYRQTLGQGPEFLTYFQNEAQLEKSRLLSDRFSAERPKGSFSTLEIQRTEQGDSAMYLCASSSGIAYEQYFGPGTRLTVT.

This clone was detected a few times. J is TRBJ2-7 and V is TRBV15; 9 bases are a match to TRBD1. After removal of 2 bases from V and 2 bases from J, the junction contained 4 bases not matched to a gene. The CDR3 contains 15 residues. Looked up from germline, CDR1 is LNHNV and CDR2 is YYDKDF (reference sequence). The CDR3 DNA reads TGTGCCACCAGCAGAAACCGGGACAGGGCCTACGAGCAGTACTTC. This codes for CATSRNRDRAYEQYF. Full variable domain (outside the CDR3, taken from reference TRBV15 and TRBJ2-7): DAMVIQNPRYQVTQFGKPVTLSCSQTLNHNVMYWYQQKSSQAPKLLFHYYDKDFNNEADTPDNFQSRRPNTSFCFLDIRSPGLGDTAMYLCATSRNRDRAYEQYFGPGTRLTVT.

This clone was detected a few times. The CDR3 here is CSVDGTPTNEKLFF. The CDR3 DNA follows: TGCAGCGTTGACGGGACACCAACTAATGAAAAACTGTTTTTT. The chain recombines TRBV29-1 with TRBJ1-4; tentatively, D is TRBD1 (6 bases). CDR3 length equals 14 residues. Trimming removed 3 bases at V and 0 bases at J, with 8 bases between. CDR1 SQVTM and CDR2 ANQGSEA come from the germline V gene.

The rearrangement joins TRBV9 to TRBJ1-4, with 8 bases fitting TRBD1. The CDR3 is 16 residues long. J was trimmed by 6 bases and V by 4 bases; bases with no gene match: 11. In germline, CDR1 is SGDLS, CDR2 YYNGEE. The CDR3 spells CASSTNDRGVDEKLFF. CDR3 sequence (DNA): TGTGCCAGCAGCACCAACGACAGGGGAGTTGATGAAAAACTGTTTTTT.

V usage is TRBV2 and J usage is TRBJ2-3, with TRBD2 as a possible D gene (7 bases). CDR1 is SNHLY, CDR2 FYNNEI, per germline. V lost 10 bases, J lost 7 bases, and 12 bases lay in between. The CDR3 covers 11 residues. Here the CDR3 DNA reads TGTGCCATTCCGGGGGGCAATACGCAGTATTTT. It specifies CAIPGGNTQYF.

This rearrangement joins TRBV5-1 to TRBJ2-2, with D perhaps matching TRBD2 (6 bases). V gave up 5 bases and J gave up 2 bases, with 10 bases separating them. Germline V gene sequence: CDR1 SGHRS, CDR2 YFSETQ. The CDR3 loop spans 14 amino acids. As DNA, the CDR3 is TGCGCCAGCAGTGGGACTCTAAACACCGGGGAGCTGTTTTTT. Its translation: CASSGTLNTGELFF.

The CDR3 reads CAARNLEGDGYTF. DNA of the CDR3: TGTGCCGCGAGGAACTTAGAGGGCGATGGCTACACCTTC. The rearrangement links TRBV19 to TRBJ1-2; D remains ambiguous. CDR3 length: 13 residues. Germline V gives CDR1 LNHDA, CDR2 SQIVND (reference sequence). Trimming cost V 11 bases and J 6 bases, with 19 bases left between them.

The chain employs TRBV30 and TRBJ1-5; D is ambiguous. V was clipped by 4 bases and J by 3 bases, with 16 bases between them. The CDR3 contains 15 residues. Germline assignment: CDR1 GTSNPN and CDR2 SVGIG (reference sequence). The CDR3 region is CAWTAQTGNNQPQHF. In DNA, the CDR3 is TGTGCCTGGACGGCCCAGACGGGGAACAATCAGCCCCAGCATTTT.